These 17 T cell receptor beta chains originate from one sample sequenced in a study of cytomegalovirus exposure and HLA in healthy donors. PCR was performed using 60 Vbeta and 13 Jbeta primers. The method was immunoSEQ multiplex PCR; TCRdb's version includes in-frame clones alone and lacks a portion of them. The sample carries some 130,000 clones, 60% to 80% recorded once. Sample: PBMCs. These receptors were taken from a man aged 18-30 years in good health and CMV-seronegative.

The V and J genes are TRBV2 and TRBJ1-6, with TRBD1 as a possible D gene (5 bases). The CDR3 runs 16 residues. Germline V CDR1 and CDR2: SNHLY, FYNNEI. V lost 1 base and J 3 bases, leaving 10 bases between the germline ends. The chain's CDR3 is CASSEGGDGYNSPLHF. CDR3 nucleotide sequence: TGTGCCAGCAGTGAAGGGGGGGACGGCTATAATTCACCCCTCCACTTT.

The chain employs TRBV19 and TRBJ2-2; 8 bases map to TRBD2. The V gene end was trimmed by 10 bases and the J gene end by 5 bases; junction bases not matched to a gene: 9. This CDR3 is built from 14 residues. Germline V gene lookup returns CDR1 LNHDA and CDR2 SQIVND (reference sequence). The CDR3 loop reads CATNGLAETGELFF. CDR3 DNA: TGTGCCACCAACGGACTAGCTGAGACCGGGGAGCTGTTTTTT.

The chain recombines TRBV6-5 with TRBJ2-2; D unclear. CDR1 MNHEY and CDR2 SVGAGI come from the germline V gene. The CDR3 length is 13 residues. Trimming took 8 bases from V and 6 from J, leaving 13 bases between them. The CDR3 reads CASAFGSAGELFF. CDR3 coding DNA: TGTGCCAGCGCTTTCGGGTCCGCCGGGGAGCTGTTTTTT.

A single count supports this clone. The chain has TRBV19 and TRBJ1-1; D is unresolved. The V gene lost 10 bases and the J gene lost 7 bases, with 13 bases spanning the gap. Germline V gene lookup returns CDR1 LNHDA and CDR2 SQIVND (reference sequence). The length of the CDR3 is 11 residues. Here the CDR3 DNA reads TGTGCCACCCACGTGGGGAGTGAAGCTTTCTTT. It yields the protein CATHVGSEAFF.

CDR3 in DNA: TGTGCCAGCAGGTACCAGAGCGGAACTGAAGCTTTCTTT. As protein: CASRYQSGTEAFF. V and J are TRBV5-6 and TRBJ1-1, with D hard to call. V was cut by 5 bases and J by 5 bases, with 13 bases left in between. Germline CDR1 is SGHDT and CDR2 is YYEEEE. CDR3 length: 13 residues.

The chain carries TRBV6-6 and TRBJ1-3, with D unclear. The CDR3 totals 16 residues. V lost 2 bases and J lost 0, with 11 bases in between. Germline V gene lookup returns CDR1 MNHNY and CDR2 SVGAGI (reference sequence). The CDR3 here is CASSYPTGFSGNTIYF. CDR3 coding DNA: TGTGCCAGCAGTTACCCTACGGGATTCTCTGGAAACACCATATATTTT.

The CDR3 DNA is TGTGCCAGCAGTTTATCGGGACAGCCGCGGGGTCAGCCGAACACCGGGGAGCTGTTTTTT. Translation gives CASSLSGQPRGQPNTGELFF. This chain joins TRBV28 and TRBJ2-2, with D possibly matching TRBD1 (7 bases). Germline CDR1 and CDR2: MDHEN and SYDVKM. The CDR3 extends over 20 amino acids. The V gene lost 1 base and the J gene lost 0 bases, with 21 bases spanning the gap.

The chain has TRBV30 and TRBJ2-7, with 8 bases identical to TRBD1. Germline V gives CDR1 GTSNPN, CDR2 SVGIG (reference sequence). This CDR3 has 12 amino acids. V lost 3 bases to trimming and J lost 8 bases; unmatched junction nucleotides: 6. CDR3 region: CAWRSTGGKQYF. In nucleotides, the CDR3 is TGTGCCTGGAGAAGTACAGGGGGGAAGCAGTACTTC.

The rearrangement links TRBV11-2 to TRBJ1-2, with TRBD1 as a possible D gene (6 bases). V was cut by 3 bases and J by 6 bases, with 11 bases left in between. The CDR3 extends over 13 amino acids. Germline lookup yields CDR1 SGHAT and CDR2 FQNNGV. This CDR3 reads CASSLGHRDGYTF. CDR3 DNA: TGTGCCAGCAGCTTGGGACACAGGGATGGCTACACCTTC.

The V and J genes are TRBV2 and TRBJ1-2; D is possibly TRBD1 (5 bases). CDR1 SNHLY and CDR2 FYNNEI come from the germline V gene. V was clipped by 7 bases and J by 1 base, with 16 bases between them. This CDR3 region has 15 residues. This chain's CDR3 is CASTDQGSLNYGYTF. For the CDR3, the DNA is TGTGCCAGCACCGACCAGGGCAGTCTTAACTATGGCTACACCTTC.

The V call is TRBV29-1, the J call TRBJ1-1; D is perhaps TRBD1 (6 bases). CDR3 size: 16 residues. Deletions cut 1 base from V and 0 bases from J, with 15 bases between. Germline CDR1 is SQVTM and CDR2 is ANQGSEA. For the CDR3, the DNA is TGCAGCGTTGAAGTAAGGGTCGGGGGGCTGAACACTGAAGCTTTCTTT. Translated, it gives CSVEVRVGGLNTEAFF.

The gene calls are TRBV19 and TRBJ1-5, with 7 bases fitting TRBD1. Losses at the gene ends were 3 bases for V and 7 bases for J; bases not matched to a gene: 9. CDR1 is LNHDA, CDR2 SQIVND, per germline (reference sequence). The CDR3 covers 15 residues. This chain's CDR3 is CASSIPRDRAQPQHF. The DNA for the CDR3 is TGTGCCAGTAGTATTCCCCGTGACAGGGCACAGCCCCAGCATTTT.

In DNA, the CDR3 is TGTGCCAGCAGCTTAGTCGGGACAGGCGCGAACACTGAAGCTTTCTTT. Translating gives CASSLVGTGANTEAFF. The chain has TRBV7-2 and TRBJ1-1; 8 nucleotides match TRBD1. The germline gives CDR1 SGHTA, CDR2 FQGNSA. The trim removed 1 base at V and 1 base at J, leaving 5 bases unmatched. There are 16 residues in the CDR3. The variable domain in full, completed from reference TRBV7-2 and TRBJ1-1, reads GAGVSQSPSNKVTEKGKDVELRCDPISGHTALYWYRQSLGQGLEFLIYFQGNSAPDKSGLPSDRFSAERTGGSVSTLTIQRTQQEDSAVYLCASSLVGTGANTEAFFGQGTRLTVV.

Details on this clone: The junction shows a germline mismatch at one end, possibly a read error. The gene calls are TRBV4-2 and TRBJ1-1; 12 bases map to TRBD1. This CDR3 has 18 residues. Germline V gene sequence: CDR1 LGHNA, CDR2 YNFKEQ. The CDR3 loop is CASSLYGTGGAWDTEVFF. CDR3 coding DNA: TGTGCCAGCAGTCTCTACGGGACAGGGGGCGCATGGGACACTGAAGTTTTCTTT.

This rearrangement joins TRBV6-4 to TRBJ1-6; D might be TRBD1 (6 bases). The CDR3 loop spans 14 amino acids. Trimming shortened V by 0 bases and J by 7 bases, and 7 bases separated the two germline ends. Germline V gene lookup returns CDR1 MRHNA and CDR2 SNTAGT. CDR3 DNA sequence: TGTGCCAGCAGTGACTCGGGACAAAATTCACCCCTCCACTTT. Its protein is CASSDSGQNSPLHF.

The chain carries TRBV6-5 and TRBJ1-5; D call uncertain. From germline, CDR1 is MNHEY and CDR2 SVGAGI. The V and J ends lost 6 bases and 8 bases respectively, with 17 bases between them. CDR3 length: 14 amino acids. Written as DNA, the CDR3 is TGTGCCAGCAGCTCTAGACGGCCAGAAGAGCCCCAGCATTTT. Translation gives CASSSRRPEEPQHF.

This sequence joins TRBV5-4 and TRBJ2-2; 8 positions agree with TRBD1. Germline V gene sequence: CDR1 SGHNT, CDR2 YYREEE (reference sequence). J lost 6 bases, V lost 4 bases, and 14 bases had no gene match. The CDR3 length is 17 residues. As DNA, the CDR3 is TGTGCCAGCAGCCCCTTAGACATCGGGACAGGTTCCGGGGAGCTGTTTTTT. Its translation is CASSPLDIGTGSGELFF.